This record looks at one TCR beta chain sequence and its context. This entry comes from a study of blood T cell repertoires in COVID-19. The study recruited people aged about 18 to 95 years across about two dozen US areas. Membership in each cohort depended on participant-reported clinical history. This CDR3 is 15 amino acids long. CDR1 KGHDR and CDR2 SFDVKD come from the germline V gene. Trimming cost V 5 bases and J 3 bases, with 16 bases left between them. Assay used: immunoSEQ multiplex PCR; TCRdb lists only in-frame clones, some missing. Seen here are approximately 290,000 clones, roughly 89% observed once, and the top ten hold approximately 4.5%.

This chain joins TRBV24-1 and TRBJ2-7; possibly TRBD1 for D (5 bases). The specimen was PBMCs or T cells enriched from blood (not recorded which). The clonotype comes from a woman under 30 with acute COVID-19. The CDR3 reads CATSVGPGRNYEQYF. Here the CDR3 DNA reads TGTGCCACCAGTGTTGGTCCAGGGCGGAACTACGAGCAGTACTTC.